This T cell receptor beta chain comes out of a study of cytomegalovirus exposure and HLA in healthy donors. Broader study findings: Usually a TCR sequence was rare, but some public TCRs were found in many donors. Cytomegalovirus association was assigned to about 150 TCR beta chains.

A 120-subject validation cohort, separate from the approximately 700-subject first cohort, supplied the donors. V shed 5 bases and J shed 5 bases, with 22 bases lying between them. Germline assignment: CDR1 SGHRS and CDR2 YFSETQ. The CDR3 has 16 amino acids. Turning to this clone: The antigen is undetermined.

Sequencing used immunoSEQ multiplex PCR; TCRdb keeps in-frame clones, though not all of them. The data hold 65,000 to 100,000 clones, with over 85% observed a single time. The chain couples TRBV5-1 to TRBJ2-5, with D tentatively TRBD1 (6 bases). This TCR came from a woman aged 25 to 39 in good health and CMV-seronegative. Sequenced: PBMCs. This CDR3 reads CASSFITGFPGETQYF. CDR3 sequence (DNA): TGCGCCAGCAGTTTCATCACAGGGTTCCCGGGGGAGACCCAGTACTTC. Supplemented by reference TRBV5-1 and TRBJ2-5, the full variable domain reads KAGVTQTPRYLIKTRGQQVTLSCSPISGHRSVSWYQQTPGQGLQFLFEYFSETQRNKGNFPGRFSGRQFSNSRSEMNVSTLELGDSALYLCASSFITGFPGETQYFGPGTRLLVL.